The clone carrying this T cell receptor (beta chain) was detected many times. TCRdb called the RT-PCR reads again in MiXCR, with one record for every CDR3 protein. The data hold roughly 570,000 distinct CDR3 sequences, with 10% to 15% observed a single time. The V end lost 7 bases, the J end lost 5 bases, and 9 bases lay between the germline ends. This CDR3 has 11 amino acids. The germline gives CDR1 MNHNY, CDR2 SVGAGI (reference sequence). This sample stems from a study of response to subunit inactivated influenza vaccine. The receptor was isolated from a man aged 45-65 years who received an inactivated influenza vaccine. This chain connects TRBV6-6 to TRBJ2-7; D gene unclear. The sample in question was PBMCs from blood, obtained about 6 weeks after vaccination. The CDR3 DNA is TGTGCCAGCACGTTCCGCGACGAGCAGTACTTC. Translating it yields CASTFRDEQYF.